A single sample gave rise to the 30 T cell receptor beta chains below, sequenced in a study of graft-versus-host responses after intestinal transplantation. Profiling relied on immunoSEQ multiplex PCR, and the TCRdb table lists in-frame clones only, not all of them. The sample consists of some 16,000 clones, approximately 88% of them appearing once. Specimen: PBMCs, collected approximately 15 weeks after intestinal transplant. These receptors originate from a human patient who received an intestinal transplant, so some T cells may come from the graft donor.

V and J are TRBV7-9 and TRBJ1-5; D is unresolved. Germline CDR1 and CDR2: SEHNR and FQNEAQ (reference sequence). CDR3 length: 13 residues. Between the trimmed V and J ends, which lost 1 base and 3 bases, there was a span of 4 bases. The CDR3 region is CASSLGLNQPQHF. The CDR3 DNA is TGTGCCAGCAGCTTAGGACTCAATCAGCCCCAGCATTTT.

The chain joins TRBV28 to TRBJ1-4, with a tentative D call TRBD1 (5 bases). The CDR3 contains 14 residues. The germline V and J ends were trimmed by 3 bases and 3 bases, with 8 bases remaining between them. Germline-derived CDR1 and CDR2 are MDHEN and SYDVKM. This chain's CDR3 is CASSFRDSNEKLFF. The CDR3, as DNA: TGTGCCAGCAGTTTTCGGGACTCTAATGAAAAACTGTTTTTT.

The CDR3 nucleotides are TGTGCCAACCCTCTGGACAGGCAAGAGACCCAGTACTTC. Translation gives CANPLDRQETQYF. The V call is TRBV25-1, the J call TRBJ2-5; TRBD1 matches 7 bases. The trim removed 10 bases at V and 2 bases at J, leaving 7 bases unmatched. CDR1 MGHDK and CDR2 SYGVNS come from the germline V gene. The CDR3 is 13 amino acids.

The chain joins TRBV2 to TRBJ2-2; D is ambiguous. Germline V gene lookup returns CDR1 SNHLY and CDR2 FYNNEI. V lost 3 bases, J lost 7 bases, and 12 bases lay in between. This CDR3 comprises 14 residues. The CDR3 nucleotides are TGTGCCAGCAGTGACTCGGTGGAACTCGGGGAGCTGTTTTTT. This gives the protein CASSDSVELGELFF. Drawing the rest from reference TRBV2 and TRBJ2-2, the complete variable domain is EPEVTQTPSHQVTQMGQEVILRCVPISNHLYFYWYRQILGQKVEFLVSFYNNEISEKSEIFDDQFSVERPDGSNFTLKIRSTKLEDSAMYFCASSDSVELGELFFGEGSRLTVL.

The CDR3 region has the DNA TGTGCCAGCAGCTTAGGAGGTTGGGGTTACGAGCAGTACTTC. The encoded protein is CASSLGGWGYEQYF. The chain combines TRBV7-6 with TRBJ2-7, with D uncertain. The V and J ends lost 1 base and 4 bases respectively, with 11 bases between them. CDR1 and CDR2 from the germline V gene are SGHVS and FNYEAQ. The CDR3 has 14 amino acids.

In this sample, this clone turned up once. The gene calls are TRBV19 and TRBJ1-5; D remains unclear. V lost 6 bases and J 4 bases, leaving 7 bases between the germline ends. The germline gives CDR1 LNHDA, CDR2 SQIVND (reference sequence). This CDR3 is built from 12 residues. In DNA form, the CDR3 reads TGTGCCAGTAGGTCGGGGAATCAGCCCCAGCATTTT. Its protein is CASRSGNQPQHF.

The chain's CDR3 is CASSPRDRINQPQHF. In DNA form, the CDR3 reads TGTGCCAGCAGTCCCCGCGACCGCATCAATCAGCCCCAGCATTTT. The chain employs TRBV28 and TRBJ1-5; D ambiguous. Germline V gene data show CDR1 as MDHEN and CDR2 as SYDVKM. The CDR3 runs to 15 residues. The V and J ends lost 5 bases and 3 bases respectively, with 14 bases between them.

Here the CDR3 DNA reads TGTGCCAGCAGATCTACAGGGAGTAAGAATTCACCCCTCCACTTT. Translating gives CASRSTGSKNSPLHF. The gene calls are TRBV7-4 and TRBJ1-6; a possible D gene is TRBD1 (6 bases). The V gene lost 6 bases and the J gene lost 7 bases, with 16 bases spanning the gap. The length of the CDR3 is 15 residues. The germline V gene encodes CDR1 SGHVT and CDR2 SQSDAQ.

This chain connects TRBV19 to TRBJ1-1, with 7 bases fitting TRBD1. The trim removed 5 bases at V and 3 bases at J, leaving 3 bases unmatched. CDR3 length: 13 residues. Germline CDR1 reads LNHDA; CDR2 reads SQIVND (reference sequence). The CDR3 is CASSRQGDTEAFF. As DNA, the CDR3 is TGTGCCAGTAGTCGACAGGGTGACACTGAAGCTTTCTTT.

The V and J genes are TRBV6-5 and TRBJ2-1; 8 bases are a match to TRBD2. Per the germline V gene, CDR1 is MNHEY and CDR2 is SVGAGI. Trimming cost V 2 bases and J 2 bases; bases outside gene matches: 5. The CDR3 totals 16 residues. CDR3 nucleotide sequence: TGTGCCAGCAGTTACATAGCGGGGCGGGCCTACAATGAGCAGTTCTTC. As protein: CASSYIAGRAYNEQFF.

This clone was seen once. The chain links TRBV5-4 to TRBJ2-7; D might be TRBD2 (5 bases). The CDR3 has 12 residues. Germline lookup yields CDR1 SGHNT and CDR2 YYREEE (reference sequence). The V end lost 2 bases, the J end lost 4 bases, and 7 bases lay between the germline ends. CDR3 sequence reads: CASSFEGYEQYF. In DNA form, the CDR3 reads TGTGCCAGCAGCTTTGAGGGTTACGAGCAGTACTTC. The full variable domain, completed using reference TRBV5-4 and TRBJ2-7, is ETGVTQSPTHLIKTRGQQVTLRCSSQSGHNTVSWYQQALGQGPQFIFQYYREEENGRGNFPPRFSGLQFPNYSSELNVNALELDDSALYLCASSFEGYEQYFGPGTRLTVT.

This chain uses TRBV19 with TRBJ1-2, with D maybe TRBD1 (6 bases). CDR1 is LNHDA and CDR2 is SQIVND in the germline V gene (reference sequence). This CDR3 has 15 amino acids. Between the trimmed V and J ends, which lost 5 bases and 5 bases, there was a span of 18 bases. The CDR3 here is CASSPLGDIFYGYTF. In nucleotides, the CDR3 is TGTGCCAGTAGTCCTCTTGGGGACATATTTTATGGCTACACCTTC.

This chain joins TRBV7-6 and TRBJ1-3; TRBD1 might be the D (5 bases). There are 16 residues in the CDR3. V gave up 1 base and J gave up 0 bases, with 10 bases separating them. Germline CDR1 is SGHVS and CDR2 is FNYEAQ. The CDR3 here is CASSLEGIGSGNTIYF. The DNA of the CDR3 is TGTGCCAGCAGCTTAGAGGGGATCGGCTCTGGAAACACCATATATTTT.

The V gene is TRBV2, the J gene TRBJ2-1, with D tentatively TRBD2 (6 bases). V lost 1 base, J lost 0 bases, and 10 bases lay in between. The CDR3 runs to 16 residues. The germline CDR1 and CDR2 sequences are SNHLY and FYNNEI. The CDR3 spells CASSEGGDLSYNEQFF. The CDR3 nucleotides are TGTGCCAGCAGTGAAGGGGGGGACCTCTCCTACAATGAGCAGTTCTTC.

The chain links TRBV11-2 to TRBJ2-7; D is possibly TRBD2 (6 bases). From germline, CDR1 is SGHAT and CDR2 FQNNGV. V was clipped by 1 base and J by 3 bases, with 25 bases between them. The CDR3 is made up of 19 amino acids. This CDR3 is CASSLVAGMSGRRHYEQYF. CDR3 coding DNA: TGTGCCAGCAGCTTAGTTGCAGGGATGAGCGGGCGACGCCACTACGAGCAGTACTTC.

The rearrangement links TRBV5-6 to TRBJ1-2; possibly TRBD1 for D (6 bases). Germline V CDR1 and CDR2: SGHDT, YYEEEE. Trimming pared 2 bases from V and 0 bases from J, leaving 11 bases between. The CDR3 is 15 residues long. The CDR3 nucleotides are TGTGCCAGCAGCTTAGGACAGCCTTCTAACTATGGCTACACCTTC. It is translated as CASSLGQPSNYGYTF.

The V gene is TRBV4-2, the J gene TRBJ2-7; 7 nucleotides align to TRBD1. CDR1 and CDR2 (germline): LGHNA, YNFKEQ. The V gene end was trimmed by 1 base and the J gene end by 4 bases; junction bases not matched to a gene: 4. This CDR3 is 14 amino acids long. The CDR3 here is CASSQGTGLYEQYF. CDR3 sequence (DNA): TGTGCCAGCAGCCAAGGGACAGGACTTTACGAGCAGTACTTC.

The chain links TRBV30 to TRBJ2-7, with no clear D. Trimming took off 0 bases at V and 2 bases at J, with 5 bases between the two ends. Germline values: CDR1 GTSNPN, CDR2 SVGIG (reference sequence). The CDR3 is made up of 12 amino acids. The CDR3 DNA reads TGTGCCTGGAGTGTACTGGCCTACGAGCAGTACTTC. Amino acid sequence: CAWSVLAYEQYF.

The rearrangement joins TRBV5-1 to TRBJ2-1; D is undetermined. V lost 4 bases and J 5 bases, leaving 4 bases between the germline ends. The CDR3 runs to 11 residues. CDR1 and CDR2 from the germline V gene are SGHRS and YFSETQ. This chain's CDR3 is CASSLHNEQFF. CDR3 nucleotide sequence: TGCGCCAGCAGCCTCCACAATGAGCAGTTCTTC.

Concerning this clone: Within the sample, other DNA sequences also encode this same CDR3. The chain links TRBV5-1 to TRBJ2-5, with TRBD2 matching 7 bases. Trimming removed 2 bases from V and 3 bases from J; junction bases left unmatched: 1. CDR1 is SGHRS, CDR2 YFSETQ, per germline. The CDR3 extends over 13 amino acids. CDR3 DNA sequence: TGCGCCAGCAGCTTCGGACTAGAAGAGACCCAGTACTTC. Translation: CASSFGLEETQYF.

This chain connects TRBV27 to TRBJ2-2; 9 nucleotides align to TRBD1. V dropped 7 bases and J dropped 3; count of bases not matched to a gene: 15. In germline, CDR1 is MNHEY, CDR2 SMNVEV (reference sequence). The CDR3 covers 18 residues. CDR3 DNA: TGTGCCAGCACCTTATGGCCCCGGGACAGGGAGGACACCGGGGAGCTGTTTTTT. The encoded protein is CASTLWPRDREDTGELFF.

This chain joins TRBV9 and TRBJ1-3; no firm D call. The CDR3 has 16 amino acids. The V gene's germline CDR1 is SGDLS and CDR2 YYNGEE. Trimming shortened V by 4 bases and J by 2 bases, and 16 bases separated the two germline ends. The CDR3 sequence: CASSPPGGITGNTIYF. CDR3 coding DNA: TGTGCCAGCAGCCCCCCCGGAGGGATCACTGGAAACACCATATATTTT.

The CDR3 DNA reads as TGTGCCAGCAGCTTAACAGGGGGCAGGGCTGAAGCTTTCTTT. Its protein is CASSLTGGRAEAFF. The gene calls are TRBV11-3 and TRBJ1-1; 9 positions agree with TRBD1. Trimming removed 2 bases from V and 6 bases from J; junction bases left unmatched: 4. CDR1 is SGHNT and CDR2 is YENEEA in the germline V gene. CDR3 length equals 14 residues.

The chain joins TRBV30 to TRBJ2-1, with D possibly TRBD2 on 5 matching bases. CDR1 and CDR2 from the germline V gene are GTSNPN and SVGIG (reference sequence). V gave up 2 bases and J gave up 4 bases, with 12 bases separating them. CDR3 length equals 14 residues. The CDR3 loop is CAWSTGRGYNEQFF. CDR3 bases: TGTGCCTGGAGTACGGGTCGGGGATACAATGAGCAGTTCTTC.

This chain's CDR3 is CASSTDRAPYEQYF. The DNA of the CDR3 is TGTGCCAGTAGTACCGACAGGGCCCCCTACGAGCAGTACTTC. The chain recombines TRBV19 with TRBJ2-7; 7 bases map to TRBD1. From germline, CDR1 is LNHDA and CDR2 SQIVND (reference sequence). The CDR3 contains 14 residues. After removal of 4 bases from V and 2 bases from J, the junction contained 5 bases not matched to a gene.

This sequence joins TRBV5-4 and TRBJ1-1; D is perhaps TRBD1 (5 bases). V was shortened by 0 bases and J by 4 bases, with 7 bases between the two germline ends. The CDR3 covers 13 residues. In germline, CDR1 is SGHNT, CDR2 YYREEE (reference sequence). The CDR3 spells CASSLGGFTEAFF. DNA for the CDR3: TGTGCCAGCAGCTTGGGGGGGTTCACTGAAGCTTTCTTT.

The chain carries TRBV11-2 and TRBJ2-7; D not resolved. Germline V gene lookup returns CDR1 SGHAT and CDR2 FQNNGV. Trimming removed 6 bases at V and 0 bases at J, with 15 bases between. There are 15 residues in the CDR3. The CDR3 coding sequence is TGTGCCAGCAGTCCAAGCTATGGGGACTCCTACGAGCAGTACTTC. It yields the protein CASSPSYGDSYEQYF.

V is TRBV6-5 and J is TRBJ1-5, with D tentatively TRBD1 (6 bases). V was cut by 6 bases and J by 7 bases, with 19 bases left in between. The CDR3 has 15 amino acids. The V gene's germline CDR1 is MNHEY and CDR2 SVGAGI. CDR3 protein: CASSQGTGLEQPQHF. As DNA, the CDR3 is TGTGCCAGCAGCCAAGGTACAGGGTTGGAGCAGCCCCAGCATTTT.

The chain has TRBV5-4 and TRBJ1-4; D is undetermined. The V gene's germline CDR1 is SGHNT and CDR2 YYREEE (reference sequence). The CDR3 covers 14 residues. The ends were cut back, 2 bases at V and 0 bases at J, with 5 bases in the middle. The CDR3 is CASSFGTTNEKLFF. CDR3 sequence (DNA): TGTGCCAGCAGCTTCGGAACAACTAATGAAAAACTGTTTTTT.

The J gene is TRBJ1-4, the V gene TRBV9, with no clear D. Trimming took 0 bases from V and 1 from J, leaving 4 bases between them. This CDR3 is built from 14 residues. Per germline, CDR1 SGDLS and CDR2 YYNGEE. The CDR3 coding sequence is TGTGCCAGCAGCGTAGGAGTAACTAATGAAAAACTGTTTTTT. Its translation: CASSVGVTNEKLFF. Combining the CDR3 with reference TRBV9 and TRBJ1-4 gives the whole variable domain DSGVTQTPKHLITATGQRVTLRCSPRSGDLSVYWYQQSLDQGLQFLIQYYNGEERAKGNILERFSAQQFPDLHSELNLSSLELGDSALYFCASSVGVTNEKLFFGSGTQLSVL.